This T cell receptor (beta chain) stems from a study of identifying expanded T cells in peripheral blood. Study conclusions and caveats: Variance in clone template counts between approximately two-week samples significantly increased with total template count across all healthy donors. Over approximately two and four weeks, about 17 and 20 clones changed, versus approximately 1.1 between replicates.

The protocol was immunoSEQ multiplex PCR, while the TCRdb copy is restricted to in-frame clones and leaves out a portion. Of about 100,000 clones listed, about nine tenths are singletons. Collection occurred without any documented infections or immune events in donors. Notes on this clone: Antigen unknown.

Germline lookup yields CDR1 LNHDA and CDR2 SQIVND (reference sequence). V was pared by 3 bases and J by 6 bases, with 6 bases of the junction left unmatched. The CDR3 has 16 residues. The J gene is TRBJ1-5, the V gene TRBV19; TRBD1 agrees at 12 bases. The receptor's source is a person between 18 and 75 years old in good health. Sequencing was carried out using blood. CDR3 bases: TGTGCCAGTAGTATGGGGGACAGGGGGCCAATTCAGCCCCAGCATTTT. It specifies CASSMGDRGPIQPQHF.